This T cell receptor (beta chain) derives from a study of T cell responses to AZD1222 COVID-19 vaccine. Study results and limitations: Most donors were white British and more were female, and clonal diversity was possibly underestimated. Targets within unmutated variant regions were reportedly found for nearly half of spike-specific TCRs. Repertoire sampling happened only post peak T cell response.

As to this clone: Its antigen is still unknown.

Clones were read by immunoSEQ multiplex PCR, and TCRdb kept only the in-frame ones, dropping some. The sample carries about 150,000 clones, roughly 89% recorded once. The germline CDR1 and CDR2 sequences are MNHEY and SVGAGI. Trimming cost V 3 bases and J 6 bases, with 15 bases left between them. CDR3 size: 15 residues. Whether given at about 4 or about 12 weeks, second doses were pooled. Sequenced material: peripheral blood, taken 28 days after the second AZD1222 dose. The chain couples TRBV6-5 to TRBJ2-1, with D perhaps TRBD1 (6 bases). The source of this sequence is an adult who received the AZD1222 COVID-19 vaccine. The CDR3 protein is CASSYSYTGINEQFF. CDR3 sequence (DNA): TGTGCCAGCAGTTATTCCTACACAGGGATCAATGAGCAGTTCTTC.